Given below is one TCR beta chain in context. Its antigen remains unidentified. The table came from immunoSEQ multiplex PCR; TCRdb's copy has only in-frame clones and leaves some out. The table shows approximately 50,000 clones, with over 60% occurring only once. This sample was included in a study of cytotoxic CD8 clonotypes in ibrutinib-treated CLL. Broader study findings: Under treatment, the uncommon public clonotypes either contracted or remained stable. Different sampling times were used for sustained-remission and progressing patients.

This TCR derives from a human donor with chronic lymphocytic leukemia. The sequencing used PBMCs, collected after 12 months of ibrutinib treatment.

The CDR3 sequence: CASSLSWATSSYNEQFF. The CDR3 DNA follows: TGTGCCAGCAGTTTATCTTGGGCCACGAGCTCCTACAATGAGCAGTTCTTC. The V gene is TRBV27, the J gene TRBJ2-1; no definite D call. Germline V gene lookup returns CDR1 MNHEY and CDR2 SMNVEV (reference sequence). The ends were cut back, 0 bases at V and 0 bases at J, with 12 bases in the middle. The CDR3 contains 17 residues.